This T cell receptor beta chain was retrieved from a study of CD8 T cells in ankylosing spondylitis. Study-level results: The study identified a TCR beta motif of under ten highly homologous variants that appeared characteristic of ankylosing spondylitis blood. A number of the motif variants had already been described in reactive arthritis synovial fluid and blood. Disease-linked clones were CD8+ and relatively rare in peripheral blood. The study looked at matched synovial fluid samples from ankylosing spondylitis patients. Disease-linked clones were reported to be significantly enriched there.

The V and J ends lost 6 bases and 5 bases, in that order; junction bases with no gene match: 4. The CDR3 has 13 amino acids. CDR1 is MNHEY, CDR2 SMNVEV, per germline (reference sequence). This clonotype was seen at least ten times. The antigen is not known. Libraries of TCR beta came from quantitative 5'-RACE with molecular barcodes. TCRdb called the 5' RACE reads again in MiXCR, with one record for every CDR3 protein. The sample has 200,000 to 250,000 distinct CDR3 sequences, 6% to 8% seen once. Sample: blood, either unsorted or a sorted T cell fraction (not recorded which). The chain joins TRBV27 to TRBJ1-2, with 9 bases identical to TRBD1. The sequence derives from a male donor with ankylosing spondylitis. The CDR3 sequence is CASRGDREYGYTF. The DNA for the CDR3 is TGTGCCAGCAGGGGGGACAGGGAGTATGGCTACACCTTC.